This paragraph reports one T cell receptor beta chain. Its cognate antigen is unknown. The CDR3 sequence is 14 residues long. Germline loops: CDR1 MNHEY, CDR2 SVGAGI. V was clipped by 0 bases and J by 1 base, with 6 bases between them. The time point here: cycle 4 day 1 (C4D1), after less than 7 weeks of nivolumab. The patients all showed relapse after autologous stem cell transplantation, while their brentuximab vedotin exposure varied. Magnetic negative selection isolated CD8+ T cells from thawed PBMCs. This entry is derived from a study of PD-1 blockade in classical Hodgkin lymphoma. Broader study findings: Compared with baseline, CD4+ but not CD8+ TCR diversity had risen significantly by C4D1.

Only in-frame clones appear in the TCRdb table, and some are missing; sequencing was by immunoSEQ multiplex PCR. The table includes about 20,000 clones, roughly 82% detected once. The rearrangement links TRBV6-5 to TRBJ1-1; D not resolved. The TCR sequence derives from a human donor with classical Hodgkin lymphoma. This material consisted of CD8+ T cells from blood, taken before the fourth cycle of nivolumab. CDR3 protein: CASSYSRENTEAFF. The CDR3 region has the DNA TGTGCCAGCAGTTACTCGAGGGAGAACACTGAAGCTTTCTTT.